The TCR beta chain under discussion was sequenced for a study of technical replicates of blood from a few donors. Libraries were prepared by immunoSEQ multiplex PCR; TCRdb keeps only in-frame clonotypes and omits some of them. The sample yields about 59,000 clones, around 93% seen once. The germline CDR1 and CDR2 sequences are MNHEY and SVGAGI. The CDR3 has 14 residues. The ends lost 5 bases at V and 8 bases at J; junction bases unmatched: 8. The J gene is TRBJ2-1, the V gene TRBV6-5; 8 nucleotides line up with TRBD2. This receptor was obtained from a human donor in good health. Some clones in this sample may be carry-over from other donors' samples. The sequenced sample consisted of PBMCs. The CDR3, as DNA: TGTGCCAGCAGTCGGGGGGGACCGAGGGATGAGCAGTTCTTC. Its protein is CASSRGGPRDEQFF.